This T cell receptor beta chain was obtained from a study of CD8+ T cells in alopecia areata. For the study at large: Tofacitinib dosing lasted 6 to 18 months, which was then followed by 6 months off drug. Whole-study findings and limits: Any link of baseline CD8+ expansion to response, resting on one nonresponder, remains uncertain.

This clone was seen a few times. Its antigen is unidentified. Trimming removed 1 base from V and 7 bases from J, with 22 bases in between. The CDR3 has 17 amino acids. Germline V gene lookup returns CDR1 SGHTA and CDR2 FQGNSA. The treatment was: oral pan-JAK inhibitor, 5-10 mg twice daily. Cell sorting was applied to PBMCs, and CD4+ and CD8+ T cells were collected. Sequencing templates came from extracted RNA that was reverse transcribed into cDNA. The table came from immunoSEQ multiplex PCR; TCRdb's copy has only in-frame clones and leaves some out. Of fewer than 250,000 clones detected, approximately 38% appear once; the ten largest clones hold roughly 0.45%.

The origin of this receptor is a human donor with alopecia areata. The rearrangement uses TRBV7-2 and TRBJ1-2; the D gene is possibly TRBD1 (5 bases). The source material was CD4+ T cells sorted from blood, sampled at roughly week 30, from a patient treated with tofacitinib. CDR3 nucleotides: TGTGCCAGCAGCTTAGGGGGCAACCGTCGGCCCCTATCTGGCTACACCTTC. This sequence encodes CASSLGGNRRPLSGYTF.